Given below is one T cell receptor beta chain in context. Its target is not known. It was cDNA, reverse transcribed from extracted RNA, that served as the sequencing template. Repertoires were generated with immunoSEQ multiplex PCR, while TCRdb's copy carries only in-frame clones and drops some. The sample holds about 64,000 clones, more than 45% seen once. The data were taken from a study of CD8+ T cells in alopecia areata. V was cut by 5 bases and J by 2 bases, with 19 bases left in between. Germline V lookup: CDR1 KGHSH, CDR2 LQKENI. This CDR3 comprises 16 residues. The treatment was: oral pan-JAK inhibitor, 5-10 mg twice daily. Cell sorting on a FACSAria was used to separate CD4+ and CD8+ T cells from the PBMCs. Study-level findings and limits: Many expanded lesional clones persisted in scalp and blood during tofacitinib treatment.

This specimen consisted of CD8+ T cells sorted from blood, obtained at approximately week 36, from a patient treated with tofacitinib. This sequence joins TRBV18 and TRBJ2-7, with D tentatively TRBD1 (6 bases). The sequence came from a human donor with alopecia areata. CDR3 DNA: TGTGCCAGCTCATCCTCGCAAGTAGCAGGGGCCTACGAGCAGTACTTC. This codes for CASSSSQVAGAYEQYF.